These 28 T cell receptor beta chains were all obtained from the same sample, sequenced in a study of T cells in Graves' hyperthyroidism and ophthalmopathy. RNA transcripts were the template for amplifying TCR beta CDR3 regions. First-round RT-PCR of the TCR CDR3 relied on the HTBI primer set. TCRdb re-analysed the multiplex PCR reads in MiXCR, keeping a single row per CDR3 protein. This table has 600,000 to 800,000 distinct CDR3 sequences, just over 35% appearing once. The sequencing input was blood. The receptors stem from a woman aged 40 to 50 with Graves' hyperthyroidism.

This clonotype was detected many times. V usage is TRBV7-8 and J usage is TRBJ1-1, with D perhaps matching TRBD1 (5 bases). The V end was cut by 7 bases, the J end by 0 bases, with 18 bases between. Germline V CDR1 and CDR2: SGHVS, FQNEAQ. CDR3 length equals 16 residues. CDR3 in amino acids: CASIRDRLLMNTEAFF. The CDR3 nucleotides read TGTGCCAGCATTCGGGACCGGCTACTCATGAACACTGAAGCTTTCTTT.

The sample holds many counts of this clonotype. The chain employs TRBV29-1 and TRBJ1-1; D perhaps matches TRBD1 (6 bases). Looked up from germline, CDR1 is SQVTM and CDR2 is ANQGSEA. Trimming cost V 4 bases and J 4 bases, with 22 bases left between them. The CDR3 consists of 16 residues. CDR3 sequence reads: CSVGIWGPGGGTEAFF. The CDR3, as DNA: TGCAGCGTTGGAATTTGGGGGCCGGGTGGAGGCACTGAAGCTTTCTTT.

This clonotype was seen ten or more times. The CDR3 nucleotides read TGTGCCAGCAGTGAATTGGAGTACACTGAAGCTTTCTTT. Amino acids: CASSELEYTEAFF. This sequence joins TRBV25-1 and TRBJ1-1; D is uncertain. The CDR3 consists of 13 residues. Germline lookup yields CDR1 MGHDK and CDR2 SYGVNS. Deletions cut 1 base from V and 3 bases from J, with 6 bases between.

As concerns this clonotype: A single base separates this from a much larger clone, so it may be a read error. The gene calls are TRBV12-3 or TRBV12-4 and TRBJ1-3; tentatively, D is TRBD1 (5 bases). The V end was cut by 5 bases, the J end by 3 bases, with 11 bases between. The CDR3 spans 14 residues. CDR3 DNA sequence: TGTGCCAGCAGTCCGGGGGACGGTGGAAACACCATATATTTT. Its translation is CASSPGDGGNTIYF.

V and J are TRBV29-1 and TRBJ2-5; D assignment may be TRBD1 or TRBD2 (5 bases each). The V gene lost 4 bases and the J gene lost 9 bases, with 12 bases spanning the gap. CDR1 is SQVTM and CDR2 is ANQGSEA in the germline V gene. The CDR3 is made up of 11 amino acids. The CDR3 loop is CSVGGQGAQYF. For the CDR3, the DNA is TGCAGCGTTGGGGGCCAGGGAGCCCAGTACTTC.

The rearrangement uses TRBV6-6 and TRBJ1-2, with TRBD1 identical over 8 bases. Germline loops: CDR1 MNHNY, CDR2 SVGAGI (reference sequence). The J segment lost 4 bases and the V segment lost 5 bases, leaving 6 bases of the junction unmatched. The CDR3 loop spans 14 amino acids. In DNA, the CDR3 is TGTGCCAGCAGTATGACAGGGGCTGGCTATGGCTACACCTTC. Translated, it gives CASSMTGAGYGYTF.

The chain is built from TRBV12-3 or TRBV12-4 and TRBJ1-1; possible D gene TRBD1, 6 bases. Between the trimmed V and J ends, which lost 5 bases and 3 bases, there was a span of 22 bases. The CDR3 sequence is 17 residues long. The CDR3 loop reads CASSPFPVAGVDTEAFF. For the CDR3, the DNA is TGTGCCAGCAGTCCCTTTCCCGTCGCAGGGGTGGACACTGAAGCTTTCTTT.

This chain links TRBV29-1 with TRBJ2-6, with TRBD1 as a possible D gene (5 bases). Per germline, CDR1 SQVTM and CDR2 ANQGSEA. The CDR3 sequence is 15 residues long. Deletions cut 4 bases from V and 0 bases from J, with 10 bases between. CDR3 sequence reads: CSVAGWGSGANVLTF. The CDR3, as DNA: TGCAGCGTTGCAGGGTGGGGCTCTGGGGCCAACGTCCTGACTTTC.

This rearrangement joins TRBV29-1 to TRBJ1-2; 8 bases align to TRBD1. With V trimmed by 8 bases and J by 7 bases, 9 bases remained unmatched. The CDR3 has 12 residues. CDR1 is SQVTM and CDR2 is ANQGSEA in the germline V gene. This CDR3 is CSLSGQGSGYTF. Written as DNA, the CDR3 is TGCAGCTTATCCGGACAGGGCTCTGGCTACACCTTC.

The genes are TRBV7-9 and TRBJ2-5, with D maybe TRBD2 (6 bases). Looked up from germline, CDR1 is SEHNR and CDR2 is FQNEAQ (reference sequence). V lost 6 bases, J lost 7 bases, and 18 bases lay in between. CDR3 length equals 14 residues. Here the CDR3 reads CASSEGGTFRTQYF. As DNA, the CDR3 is TGTGCCAGCAGTGAAGGCGGGACTTTTCGGACCCAGTACTTC.

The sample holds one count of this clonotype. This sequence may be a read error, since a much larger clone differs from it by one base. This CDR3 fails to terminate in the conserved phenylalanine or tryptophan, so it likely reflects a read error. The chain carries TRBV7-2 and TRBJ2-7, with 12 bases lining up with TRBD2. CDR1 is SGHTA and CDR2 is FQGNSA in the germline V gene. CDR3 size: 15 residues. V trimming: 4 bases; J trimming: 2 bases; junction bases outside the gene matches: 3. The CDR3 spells CASSSRLAGAYEQYL. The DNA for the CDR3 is TGTGCCAGCAGCTCGAGACTAGCGGGAGCCTACGAGCAGTACCTC.

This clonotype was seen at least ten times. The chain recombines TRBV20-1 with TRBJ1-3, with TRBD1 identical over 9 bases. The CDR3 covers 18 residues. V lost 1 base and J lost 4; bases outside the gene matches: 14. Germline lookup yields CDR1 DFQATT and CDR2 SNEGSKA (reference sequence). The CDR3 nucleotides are TGCAGTGCTAGAGTCACCTTAACGGGACAGGGATTAGGAAACACCATATATTTT. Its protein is CSARVTLTGQGLGNTIYF.

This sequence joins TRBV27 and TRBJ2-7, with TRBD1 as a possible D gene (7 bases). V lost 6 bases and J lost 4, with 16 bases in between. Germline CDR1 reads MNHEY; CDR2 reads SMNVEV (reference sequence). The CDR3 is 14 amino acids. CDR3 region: CASSPSQGGYEQYF. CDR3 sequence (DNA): TGTGCCAGCAGCCCTTCCCAGGGGGGTTACGAGCAGTACTTC.

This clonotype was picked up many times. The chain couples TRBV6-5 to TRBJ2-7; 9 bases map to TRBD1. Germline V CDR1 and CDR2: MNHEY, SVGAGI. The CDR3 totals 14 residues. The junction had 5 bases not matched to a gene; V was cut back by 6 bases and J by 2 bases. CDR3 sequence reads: CASSSRDRAYEQYF. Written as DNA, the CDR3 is TGTGCCAGCAGCTCCCGGGACAGGGCCTACGAGCAGTACTTC.

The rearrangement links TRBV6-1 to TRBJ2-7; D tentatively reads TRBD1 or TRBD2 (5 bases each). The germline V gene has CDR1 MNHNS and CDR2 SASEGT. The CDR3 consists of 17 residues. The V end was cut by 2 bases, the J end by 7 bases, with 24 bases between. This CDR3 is CASSENPSPSGTDEQYF. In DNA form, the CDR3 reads TGTGCCAGCAGTGAAAACCCATCCCCCTCCGGGACGGATGAGCAGTACTTC.

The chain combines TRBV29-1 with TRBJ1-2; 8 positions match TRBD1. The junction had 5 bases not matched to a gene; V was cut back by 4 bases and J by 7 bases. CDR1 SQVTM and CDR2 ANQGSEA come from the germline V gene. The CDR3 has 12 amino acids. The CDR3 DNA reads TGCAGCGTTGTTATGGGGACAGGTGGCTACACCTTC. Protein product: CSVVMGTGGYTF.

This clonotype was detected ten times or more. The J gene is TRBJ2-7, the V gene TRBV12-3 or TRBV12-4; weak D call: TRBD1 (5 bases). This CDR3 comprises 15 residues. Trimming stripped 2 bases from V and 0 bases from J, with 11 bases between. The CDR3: CASSLRQGSSYEQYF. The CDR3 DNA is TGTGCCAGCAGTTTACGTCAGGGAAGCTCCTACGAGCAGTACTTC.

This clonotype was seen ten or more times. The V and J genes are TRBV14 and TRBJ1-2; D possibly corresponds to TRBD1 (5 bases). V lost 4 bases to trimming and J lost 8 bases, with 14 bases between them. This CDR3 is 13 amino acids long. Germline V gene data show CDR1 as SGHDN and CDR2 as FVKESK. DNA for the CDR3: TGTGCCAGCAGCCCAACTCCGGGGCGGGGCTACACCTTC. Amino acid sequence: CASSPTPGRGYTF.

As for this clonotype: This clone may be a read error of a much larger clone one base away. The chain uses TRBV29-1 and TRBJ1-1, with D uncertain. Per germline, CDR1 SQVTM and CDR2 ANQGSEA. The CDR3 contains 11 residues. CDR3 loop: CKGTGHTEAFF. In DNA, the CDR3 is TGCAAGGGAACTGGGCACACTGAAGCTTTCTTT.

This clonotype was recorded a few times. In DNA form, the CDR3 reads TGTGCCAGCAGCTTATTTGGCGTCTACGAGCAGTACTTC. It translates to CASSLFGVYEQYF. The rearrangement joins TRBV5-6 to TRBJ2-7; no clear D gene. Trimming left V 2 bases short and J 3 bases short, with 9 bases between. The length of the CDR3 is 13 residues. CDR1 SGHDT and CDR2 YYEEEE come from the germline V gene.

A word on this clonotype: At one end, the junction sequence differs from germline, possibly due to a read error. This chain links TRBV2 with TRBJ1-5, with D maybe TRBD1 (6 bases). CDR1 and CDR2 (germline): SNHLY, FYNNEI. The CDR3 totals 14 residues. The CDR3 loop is CASSARGGNHPQHF. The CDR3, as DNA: TGTGCCAGCAGTGCTAGGGGGGGCAATCACCCCCAGCATTTT.

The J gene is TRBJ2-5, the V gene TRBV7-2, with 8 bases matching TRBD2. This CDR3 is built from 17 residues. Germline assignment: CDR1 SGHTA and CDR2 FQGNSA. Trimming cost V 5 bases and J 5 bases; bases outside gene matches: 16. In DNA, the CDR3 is TGTGCCAGCAGCCCCCCGTCGGGGGGGGCGGTTTGGGAGACCCAGTACTTC. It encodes CASSPPSGGAVWETQYF.

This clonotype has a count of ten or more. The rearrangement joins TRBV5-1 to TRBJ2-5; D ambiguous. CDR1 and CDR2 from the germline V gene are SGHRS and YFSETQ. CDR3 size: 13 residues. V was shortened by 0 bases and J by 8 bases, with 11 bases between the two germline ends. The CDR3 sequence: CASSLELVGTQYF. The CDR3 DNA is TGCGCCAGCAGCTTGGAGTTGGTCGGTACCCAGTACTTC.

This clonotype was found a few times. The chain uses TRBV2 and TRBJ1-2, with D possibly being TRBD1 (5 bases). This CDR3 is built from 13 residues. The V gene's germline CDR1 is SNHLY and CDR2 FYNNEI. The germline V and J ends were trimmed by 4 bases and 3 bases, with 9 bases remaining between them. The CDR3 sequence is CASSADTYYGYTF. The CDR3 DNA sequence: TGTGCCAGCAGTGCGGACACCTACTATGGCTACACCTTC.

In DNA form, the CDR3 reads TGCAGCGTCACCCACGGACGGGATGGCTACACCTTC. As protein: CSVTHGRDGYTF. The chain recombines TRBV29-1 with TRBJ1-2; no firm D call. Trimming left V 6 bases short and J 6 bases short, with 14 bases between. Germline lookup yields CDR1 SQVTM and CDR2 ANQGSEA. This CDR3 comprises 12 residues.

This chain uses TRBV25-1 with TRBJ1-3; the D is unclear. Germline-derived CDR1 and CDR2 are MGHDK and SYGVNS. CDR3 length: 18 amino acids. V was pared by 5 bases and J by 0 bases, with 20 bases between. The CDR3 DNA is TGTGCCAGCAGTTCACCCGCCGGGGTCGTGGGCTCTGGAAACACCATATATTTT. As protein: CASSSPAGVVGSGNTIYF.

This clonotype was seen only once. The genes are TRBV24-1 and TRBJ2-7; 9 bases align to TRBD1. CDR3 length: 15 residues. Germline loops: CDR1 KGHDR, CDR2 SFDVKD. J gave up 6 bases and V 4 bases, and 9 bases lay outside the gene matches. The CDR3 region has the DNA TGTGCCACCAGTGAAGAGGGGACAGGGATCTCCGAGCAGTACTTC. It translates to CATSEEGTGISEQYF.

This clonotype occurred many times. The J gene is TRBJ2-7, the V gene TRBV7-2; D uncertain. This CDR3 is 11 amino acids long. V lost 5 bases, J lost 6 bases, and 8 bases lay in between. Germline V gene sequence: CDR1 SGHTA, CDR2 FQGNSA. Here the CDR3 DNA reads TGTGCCAGCAGCCCCGAAAGCGAGCAGTACTTC. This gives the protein CASSPESEQYF. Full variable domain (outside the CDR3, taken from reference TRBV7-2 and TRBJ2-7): GAGVSQSPSNKVTEKGKDVELRCDPISGHTALYWYRQSLGQGLEFLIYFQGNSAPDKSGLPSDRFSAERTGGSVSTLTIQRTQQEDSAVYLCASSPESEQYFGPGTRLTVT.